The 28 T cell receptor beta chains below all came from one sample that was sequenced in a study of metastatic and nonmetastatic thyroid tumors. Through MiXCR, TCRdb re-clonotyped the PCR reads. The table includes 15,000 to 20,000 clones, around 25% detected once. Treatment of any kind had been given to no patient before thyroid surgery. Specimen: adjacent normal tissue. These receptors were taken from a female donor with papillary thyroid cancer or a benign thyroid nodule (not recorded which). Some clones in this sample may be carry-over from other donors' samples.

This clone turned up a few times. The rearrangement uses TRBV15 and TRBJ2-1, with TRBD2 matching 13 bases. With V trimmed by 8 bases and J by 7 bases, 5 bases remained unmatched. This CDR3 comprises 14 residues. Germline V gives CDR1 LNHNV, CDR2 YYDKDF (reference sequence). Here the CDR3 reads CATRGTSGANEQFF. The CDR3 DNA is TGTGCCACCCGGGGGACTAGCGGGGCAAATGAGCAGTTCTTC. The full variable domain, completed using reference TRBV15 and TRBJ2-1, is DAMVIQNPRYQVTQFGKPVTLSCSQTLNHNVMYWYQQKSSQAPKLLFHYYDKDFNNEADTPDNFQSRRPNTSFCFLDIRSPGLGDTAMYLCATRGTSGANEQFFGPGTRLTVL.

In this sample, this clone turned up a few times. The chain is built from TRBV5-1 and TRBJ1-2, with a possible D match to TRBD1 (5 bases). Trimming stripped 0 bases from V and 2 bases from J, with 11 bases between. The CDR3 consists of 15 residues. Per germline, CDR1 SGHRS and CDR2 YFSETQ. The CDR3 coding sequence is TGCGCCAGCAGCTTGGCTGCAGGGAGGAACTATGGCTACACCTTC. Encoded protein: CASSLAAGRNYGYTF.

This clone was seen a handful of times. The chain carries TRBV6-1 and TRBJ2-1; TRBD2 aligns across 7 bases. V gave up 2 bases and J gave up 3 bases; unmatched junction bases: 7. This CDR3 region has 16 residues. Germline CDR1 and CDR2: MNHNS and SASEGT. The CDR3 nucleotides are TGTGCCAGCAGTGAAATGACTAGCTGGAACTACAATGAGCAGTTCTTC. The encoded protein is CASSEMTSWNYNEQFF.

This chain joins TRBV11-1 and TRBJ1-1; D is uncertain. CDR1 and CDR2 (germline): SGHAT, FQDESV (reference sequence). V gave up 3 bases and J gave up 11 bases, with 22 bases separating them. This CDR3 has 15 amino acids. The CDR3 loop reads CASSLYPGLTSWAFF. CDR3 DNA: TGTGCCAGCAGCTTGTATCCGGGCCTCACCTCGTGGGCTTTCTTT.

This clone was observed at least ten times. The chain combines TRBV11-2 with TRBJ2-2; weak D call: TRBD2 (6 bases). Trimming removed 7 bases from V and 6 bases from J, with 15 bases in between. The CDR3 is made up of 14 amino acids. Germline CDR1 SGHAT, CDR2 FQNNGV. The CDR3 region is CASTYSWGAGELFF. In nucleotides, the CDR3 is TGTGCCAGCACCTACTCCTGGGGGGCCGGGGAGCTGTTTTTT. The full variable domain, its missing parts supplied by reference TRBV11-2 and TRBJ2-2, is EAGVAQSPRYKIIEKRQSVAFWCNPISGHATLYWYQQILGQGPKLLIQFQNNGVVDDSQLPKDRFSAERLKGVDSTLKIQPAKLEDSAVYLCASTYSWGAGELFFGEGSRLTVL.

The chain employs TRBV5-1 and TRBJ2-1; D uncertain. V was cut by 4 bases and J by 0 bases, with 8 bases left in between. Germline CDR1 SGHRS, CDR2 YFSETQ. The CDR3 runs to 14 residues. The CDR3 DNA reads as TGCGCCAGCAGCCCCAGTAGCTCCTACAATGAGCAGTTCTTC. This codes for CASSPSSSYNEQFF.

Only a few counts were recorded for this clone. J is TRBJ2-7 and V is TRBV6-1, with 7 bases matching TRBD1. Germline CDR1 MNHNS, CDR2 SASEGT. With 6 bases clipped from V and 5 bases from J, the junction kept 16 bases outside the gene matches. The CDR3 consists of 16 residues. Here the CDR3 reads CASSPSGTARGDEQYF. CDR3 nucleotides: TGTGCCAGCAGCCCCTCCGGGACAGCAAGGGGAGACGAGCAGTACTTC.

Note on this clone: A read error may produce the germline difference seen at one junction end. This CDR3 reads CASSGKDTDTQYF. The DNA of the CDR3 is TGTGCCAGTAGTGGTAAGGACACAGATACGCAGTATTTT. The rearrangement uses TRBV6-4 and TRBJ2-3, with no clear D. The CDR3 runs to 13 residues. CDR1 and CDR2 (germline): MRHNA, SNTAGT.

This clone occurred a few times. The CDR3 protein is CASSYSGGSSYEQYF. DNA for the CDR3: TGTGCCAGCAGTTACTCGGGAGGGAGCTCCTACGAGCAGTACTTC. The chain couples TRBV6-6 to TRBJ2-7, with TRBD2 matching over 7 bases. The V gene's germline CDR1 is MNHNY and CDR2 SVGAGI (reference sequence). With 0 bases clipped from V and 0 bases from J, the junction kept 2 bases outside the gene matches. The length of the CDR3 is 15 residues.

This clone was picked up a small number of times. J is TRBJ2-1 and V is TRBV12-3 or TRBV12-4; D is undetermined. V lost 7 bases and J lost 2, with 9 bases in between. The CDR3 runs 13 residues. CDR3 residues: CASKLGTYNEQFF. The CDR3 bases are TGTGCCAGCAAGTTAGGCACCTACAATGAGCAGTTCTTC.

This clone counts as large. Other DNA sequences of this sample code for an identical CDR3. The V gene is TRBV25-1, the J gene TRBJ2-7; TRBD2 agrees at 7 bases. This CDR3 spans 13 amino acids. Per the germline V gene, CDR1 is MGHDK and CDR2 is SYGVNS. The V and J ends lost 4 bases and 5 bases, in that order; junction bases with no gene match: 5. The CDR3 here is CASSVSGGNEQYF. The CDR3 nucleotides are TGTGCCAGCAGTGTTTCGGGGGGAAACGAGCAGTACTTC.

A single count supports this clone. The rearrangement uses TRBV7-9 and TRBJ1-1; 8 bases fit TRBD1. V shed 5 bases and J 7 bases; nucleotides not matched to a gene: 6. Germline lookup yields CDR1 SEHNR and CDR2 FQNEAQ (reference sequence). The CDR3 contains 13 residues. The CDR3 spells CASSPRTGYEAFF. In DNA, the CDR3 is TGTGCCAGCAGCCCTAGGACAGGGTATGAAGCTTTCTTT.

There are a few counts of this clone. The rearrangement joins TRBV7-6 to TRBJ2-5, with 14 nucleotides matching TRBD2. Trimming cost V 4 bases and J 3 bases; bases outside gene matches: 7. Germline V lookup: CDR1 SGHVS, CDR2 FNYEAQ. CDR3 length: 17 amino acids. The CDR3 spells CASSSNAGLAGEETQYF. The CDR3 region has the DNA TGTGCCAGCAGCTCCAACGCGGGACTAGCGGGAGAAGAGACCCAGTACTTC.

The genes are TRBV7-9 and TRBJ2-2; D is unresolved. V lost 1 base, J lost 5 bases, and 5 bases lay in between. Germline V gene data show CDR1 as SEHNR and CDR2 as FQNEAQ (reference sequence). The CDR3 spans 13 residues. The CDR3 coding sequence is TGTGCCAGCAGCTTAGTATGGACCGGGGAGCTGTTTTTT. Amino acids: CASSLVWTGELFF.

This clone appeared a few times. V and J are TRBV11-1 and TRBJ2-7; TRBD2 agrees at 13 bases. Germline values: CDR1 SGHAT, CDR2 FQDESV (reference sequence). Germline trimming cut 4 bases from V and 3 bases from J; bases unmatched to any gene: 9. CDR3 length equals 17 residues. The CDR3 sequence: CASSYRAGTSGNYEQYF. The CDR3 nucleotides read TGTGCCAGCAGCTACCGGGCTGGGACTAGCGGGAACTACGAGCAGTACTTC.

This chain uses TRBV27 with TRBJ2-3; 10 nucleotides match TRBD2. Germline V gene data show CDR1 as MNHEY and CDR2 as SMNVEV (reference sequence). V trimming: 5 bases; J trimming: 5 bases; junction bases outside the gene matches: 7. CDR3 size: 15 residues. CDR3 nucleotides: TGTGCCAGCAGTCGACGACGACTAGCGGGAGATACGCAGTATTTT. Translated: CASSRRRLAGDTQYF.

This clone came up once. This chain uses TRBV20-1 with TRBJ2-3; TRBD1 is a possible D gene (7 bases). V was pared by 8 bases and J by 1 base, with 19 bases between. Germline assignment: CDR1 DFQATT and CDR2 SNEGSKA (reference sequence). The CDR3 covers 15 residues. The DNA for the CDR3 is TGCAGTATAACCAGGGGGGAGGACCGCACAGATACGCAGTATTTT. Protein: CSITRGEDRTDTQYF.

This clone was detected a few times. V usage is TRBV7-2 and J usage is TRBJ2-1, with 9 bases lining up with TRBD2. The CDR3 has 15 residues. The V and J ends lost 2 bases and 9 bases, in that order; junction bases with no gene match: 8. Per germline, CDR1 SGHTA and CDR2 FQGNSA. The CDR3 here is CASSLMGLAMGEQFF. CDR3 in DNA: TGTGCCAGCAGCTTAATGGGACTAGCAATGGGTGAGCAGTTCTTC.

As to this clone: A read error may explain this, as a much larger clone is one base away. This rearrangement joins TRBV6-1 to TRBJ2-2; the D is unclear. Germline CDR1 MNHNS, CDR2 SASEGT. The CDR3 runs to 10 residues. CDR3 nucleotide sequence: TGTTCCACCGGCGCCGGGGAGCTGTTTTTT. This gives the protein CSTGAGELFF.

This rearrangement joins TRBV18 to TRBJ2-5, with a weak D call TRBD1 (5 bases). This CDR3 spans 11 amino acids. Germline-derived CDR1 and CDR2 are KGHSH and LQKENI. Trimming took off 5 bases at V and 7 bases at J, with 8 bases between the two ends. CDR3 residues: CASSATGTQYF. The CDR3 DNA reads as TGTGCCAGCTCAGCCACAGGGACCCAGTACTTC.

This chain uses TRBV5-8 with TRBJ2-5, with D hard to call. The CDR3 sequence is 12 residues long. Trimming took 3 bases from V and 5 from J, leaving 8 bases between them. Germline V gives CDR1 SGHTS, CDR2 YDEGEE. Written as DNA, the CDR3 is TGTGCCAGCAGCTGGACCCAGGAGACCCAGTACTTC. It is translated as CASSWTQETQYF.

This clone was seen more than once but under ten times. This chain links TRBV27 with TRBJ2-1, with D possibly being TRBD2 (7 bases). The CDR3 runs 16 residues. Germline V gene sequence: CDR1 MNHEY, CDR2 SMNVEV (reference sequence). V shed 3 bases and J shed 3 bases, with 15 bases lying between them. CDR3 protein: CASSFGGGGYYNEQFF. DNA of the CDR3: TGTGCCAGCAGTTTTGGGGGCGGGGGTTACTACAATGAGCAGTTCTTC.

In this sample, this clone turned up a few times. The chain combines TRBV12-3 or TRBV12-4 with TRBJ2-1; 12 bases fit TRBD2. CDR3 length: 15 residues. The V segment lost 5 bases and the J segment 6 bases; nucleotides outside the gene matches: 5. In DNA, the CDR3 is TGTGCCAGCAGTCCGACTAGCGGGGGAAGCAATGAGCAGTTCTTC. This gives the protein CASSPTSGGSNEQFF.

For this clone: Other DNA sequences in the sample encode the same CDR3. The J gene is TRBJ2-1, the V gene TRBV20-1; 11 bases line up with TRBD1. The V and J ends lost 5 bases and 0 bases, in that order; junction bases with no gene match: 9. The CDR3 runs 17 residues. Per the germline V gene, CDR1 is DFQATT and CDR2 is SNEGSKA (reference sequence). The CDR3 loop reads CSAPGTGGGGSYNEQFF. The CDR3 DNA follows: TGCAGTGCTCCTGGGACAGGGGGGGGTGGCTCCTACAATGAGCAGTTCTTC.

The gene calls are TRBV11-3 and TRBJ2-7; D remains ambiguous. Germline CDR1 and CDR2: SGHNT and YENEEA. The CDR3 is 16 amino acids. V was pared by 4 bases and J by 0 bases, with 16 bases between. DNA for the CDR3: TGTGCCAGCAGCTCCTTTTTGTCCTACTTCTCCTACGAGCAGTACTTC. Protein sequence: CASSSFLSYFSYEQYF. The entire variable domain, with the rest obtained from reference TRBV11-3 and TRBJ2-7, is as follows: EAGVVQSPRYKIIEKKQPVAFWCNPISGHNTLYWYLQNLGQGPELLIRYENEEAVDDSQLPKDRFSAERLKGVDSTLKIQPAELGDSAVYLCASSSFLSYFSYEQYFGPGTRLTVT.

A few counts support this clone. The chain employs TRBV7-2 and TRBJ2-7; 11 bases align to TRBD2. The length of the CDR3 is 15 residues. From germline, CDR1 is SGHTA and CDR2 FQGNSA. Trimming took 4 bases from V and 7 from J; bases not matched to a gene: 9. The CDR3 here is CASSYSGRAQQEQYF. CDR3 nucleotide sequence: TGTGCCAGCAGCTATAGCGGGAGGGCCCAGCAAGAGCAGTACTTC.

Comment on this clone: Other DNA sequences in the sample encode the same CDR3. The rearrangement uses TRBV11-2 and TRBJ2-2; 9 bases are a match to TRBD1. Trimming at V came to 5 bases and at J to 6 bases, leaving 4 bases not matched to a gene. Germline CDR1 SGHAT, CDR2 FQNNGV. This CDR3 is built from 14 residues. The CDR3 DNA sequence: TGTGCCAGCAGCACCCGACAGGGGGCCGGGGAGCTGTTTTTT. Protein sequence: CASSTRQGAGELFF.

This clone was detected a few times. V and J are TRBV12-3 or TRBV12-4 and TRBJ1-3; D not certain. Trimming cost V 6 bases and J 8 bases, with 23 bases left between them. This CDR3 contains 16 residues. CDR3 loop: CASRKHGLVKADTIYF. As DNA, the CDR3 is TGTGCCAGCAGGAAACATGGGCTCGTGAAGGCGGACACCATATATTTT.